The clone carrying this T cell receptor (beta chain) has more than one count but fewer than ten. The sample comes from a study of early T cells in non-severe SARS-CoV-2 infection. This CDR3 contains 14 residues. Germline CDR1 is SGHTA and CDR2 is FQGNSA. V dropped 4 bases and J dropped 3 bases, with 10 bases sitting between them. Via MiXCR, TCRdb re-called the 5' RACE reads, giving one row per CDR3 protein. The sample lists some 77,000 distinct CDR3 sequences, 16% occurring once. This chain links TRBV7-2 with TRBJ2-1, with D perhaps matching TRBD1 (6 bases). Sequenced input: whole blood. This TCR was sampled from an adult who was a healthcare worker with PCR-confirmed SARS-CoV-2 infection or an uninfected control (not recorded which). CDR3 region: CASSYSQGYNEQFF. The CDR3 DNA reads as TGTGCCAGCAGCTACTCACAGGGCTACAATGAGCAGTTCTTC. Filled out from reference TRBV7-2 and TRBJ2-1, the complete variable domain reads GAGVSQSPSNKVTEKGKDVELRCDPISGHTALYWYRQSLGQGLEFLIYFQGNSAPDKSGLPSDRFSAERTGGSVSTLTIQRTQQEDSAVYLCASSYSQGYNEQFFGPGTRLTVL.